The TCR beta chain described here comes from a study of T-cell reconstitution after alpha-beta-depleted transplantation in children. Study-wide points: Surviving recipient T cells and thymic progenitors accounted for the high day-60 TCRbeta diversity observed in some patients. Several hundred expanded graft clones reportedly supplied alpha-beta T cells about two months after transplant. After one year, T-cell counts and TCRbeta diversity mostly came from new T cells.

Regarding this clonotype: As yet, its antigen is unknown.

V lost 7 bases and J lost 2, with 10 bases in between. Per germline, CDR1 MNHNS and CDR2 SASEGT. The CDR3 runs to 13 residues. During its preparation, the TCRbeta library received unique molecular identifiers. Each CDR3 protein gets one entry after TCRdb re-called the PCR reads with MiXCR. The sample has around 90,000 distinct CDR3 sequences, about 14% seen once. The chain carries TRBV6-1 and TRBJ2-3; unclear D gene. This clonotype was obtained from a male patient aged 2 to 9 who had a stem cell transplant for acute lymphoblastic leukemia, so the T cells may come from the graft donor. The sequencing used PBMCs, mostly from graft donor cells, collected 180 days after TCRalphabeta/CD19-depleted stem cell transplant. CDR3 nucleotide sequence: TGTGCCAGCATGTGGAGCTCCACAGATACGCAGTATTTT. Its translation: CASMWSSTDTQYF.